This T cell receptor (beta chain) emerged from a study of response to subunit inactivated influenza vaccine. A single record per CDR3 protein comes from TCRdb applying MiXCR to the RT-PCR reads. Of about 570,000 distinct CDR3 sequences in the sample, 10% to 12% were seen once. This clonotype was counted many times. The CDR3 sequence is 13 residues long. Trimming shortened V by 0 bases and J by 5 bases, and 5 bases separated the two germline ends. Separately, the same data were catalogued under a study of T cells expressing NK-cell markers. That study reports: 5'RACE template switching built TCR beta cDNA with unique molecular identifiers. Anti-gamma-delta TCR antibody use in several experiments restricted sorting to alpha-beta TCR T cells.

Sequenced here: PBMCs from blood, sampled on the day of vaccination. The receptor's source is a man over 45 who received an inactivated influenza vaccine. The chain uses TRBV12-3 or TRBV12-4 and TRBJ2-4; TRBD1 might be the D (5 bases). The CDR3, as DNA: TGTGCCAGCAGTTTAGCGGGGCAAAACATTCAGTACTTC. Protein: CASSLAGQNIQYF.